This TCR beta chain was sequenced in a study of T cells expressing NK-cell markers. Turning to the study itself: The TCR beta repertoires were obtained from sorted CD3+CD56+NKG2C+, CD3+CD56+NKG2C- and CD3+CD56-NKG2C+ T cells.

This CDR3 contains 14 residues. Points on this clonotype: The antigen is unknown.

TCRdb reworked the 5' RACE reads into one entry per CDR3 protein, no DNA. Found here are 120,000 to 150,000 distinct CDR3 sequences; the top ten clones hold 9% to 15%. Study findings and constraints: One observes that, in a handful of donors, these clonotypes were also the leading ones within the CD3+CD56-NKG2C+ fraction.

V gene TRBV12-3 or TRBV12-4 combines with J gene TRBJ1-2; with no DNA, the TCRdb D assignment of TRBD1 cannot be verified. The sequencing sample was made of blood T cells: a sorted CD56 or NKG2C T cell subset, CD4+ or CD8+ T cells, or bulk PBMC T cells (not recorded which). The clonotype comes from a man younger than 30 in good health. Here the CDR3 reads CATEPGQGFDGYTF.